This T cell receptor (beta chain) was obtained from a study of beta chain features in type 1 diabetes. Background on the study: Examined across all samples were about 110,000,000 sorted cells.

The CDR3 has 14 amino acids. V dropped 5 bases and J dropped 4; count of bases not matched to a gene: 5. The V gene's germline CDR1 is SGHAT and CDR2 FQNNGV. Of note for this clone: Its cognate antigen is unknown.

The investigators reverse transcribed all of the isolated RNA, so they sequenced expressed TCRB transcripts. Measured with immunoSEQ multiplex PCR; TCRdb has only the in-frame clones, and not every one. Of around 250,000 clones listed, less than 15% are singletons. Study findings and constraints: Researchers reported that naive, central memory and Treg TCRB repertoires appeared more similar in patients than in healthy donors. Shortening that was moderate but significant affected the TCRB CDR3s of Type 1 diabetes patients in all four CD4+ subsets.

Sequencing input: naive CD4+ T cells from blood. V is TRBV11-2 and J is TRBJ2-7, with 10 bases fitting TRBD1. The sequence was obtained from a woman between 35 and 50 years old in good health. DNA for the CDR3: TGTGCCAGCAGCGCCACGGGACAGGGGTACGAGCAGTACTTC. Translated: CASSATGQGYEQYF.